This TCR beta chain came from a study of blood T cell repertoires in COVID-19 (TCRdb year 2020). The study in broad terms: Collaborator samples came from the United States, Italy and Spain and covered acute and convalescent phases of COVID-19. The repertoires were released in a freely available public database intended as a resource for research on the immune response to SARS-CoV-2. Where HLA class I and class II types were available, the types were taken from metadata supplied by the sample provider, not from assay-based typing. The prospective study material was composed of cDNA or gDNA derived from T cells, B-cell-depleted T cells, or PBMCs. The samples were drawn from two sources: the first 160 participants of the ongoing ImmuneRACE study, and 950 to 1,500 subjects contributed by 6 global collaborators. Sample metadata almost always included a de-identified subject ID, COVID-19 status, age in years and sex. The dataset comprised deeply sampled blood TCRbeta repertoires from subjects exposed to, actively infected with, or recovered from COVID-19. Broader findings and caveats from the paper: The quantity of clinical and demographic metadata differed by source and by participant and was supplied without curation.

TCRbeta CDR3 regions were amplified from genomic DNA using the immunoSEQ Assay, a bias-controlled multiplex PCR. The authors' pipeline ran thus. Nucleated cell counts per sample were estimated from amplification of reference gene primers within the assay. Sequence reads were collapsed and filtered to measure the absolute abundance of every unique TCRbeta CDR3 rearrangement. Productive Simpson clonality was computed per sample as the square root of Simpson's diversity index over productive rearrangements. Not all clones reach the TCRdb copy of this immuneACCESS table, which keeps in-frame sequences only. Checked studies attribute under half of the gap to unresolved V genes and leave the rest unexplained. The D gene and trimming were derived from the DNA, and the V and J assignments and clone size from that table. The sample contains roughly 100,000 clones, roughly four fifths of them found a single time. The ten largest clones capture 20% to 25% of the sample.

The junction carries 11 bases between V and J, which are trimmed by 4 bases and 2 bases respectively. CDR1 is given as SGHKS and CDR2 as YYEKEE, both from the germline V gene (reference sequence). Taken from cysteine to phenylalanine, the CDR3 has 14 residues. The sequence is cut down to CDR3 DNA, 42 bases in frame from base 1. Whole blood was collected in K2EDTA tubes by collaborating institutions according to the institutions' own protocols. For TCRbeta analysis, collaborator samples were shipped as frozen whole blood, as isolated PBMCs, or as DNA extracted from either sample type. Remarks on this clone: This clone's antigen is unknown. Per-nucleotide qualities are absent, and no much larger clonotype sits a single base away.

This clonotype was obtained from an older man with active or convalescent COVID-19. Recombination linked TRBV5-5 to TRBJ2-3; no D gene call is confident. The specimen was peripheral blood. The CDR3 is CASSVAPNTDTQYF. The nucleotides are TGTGCCAGCAGCGTCGCACCTAACACAGATACGCAGTATTTT.